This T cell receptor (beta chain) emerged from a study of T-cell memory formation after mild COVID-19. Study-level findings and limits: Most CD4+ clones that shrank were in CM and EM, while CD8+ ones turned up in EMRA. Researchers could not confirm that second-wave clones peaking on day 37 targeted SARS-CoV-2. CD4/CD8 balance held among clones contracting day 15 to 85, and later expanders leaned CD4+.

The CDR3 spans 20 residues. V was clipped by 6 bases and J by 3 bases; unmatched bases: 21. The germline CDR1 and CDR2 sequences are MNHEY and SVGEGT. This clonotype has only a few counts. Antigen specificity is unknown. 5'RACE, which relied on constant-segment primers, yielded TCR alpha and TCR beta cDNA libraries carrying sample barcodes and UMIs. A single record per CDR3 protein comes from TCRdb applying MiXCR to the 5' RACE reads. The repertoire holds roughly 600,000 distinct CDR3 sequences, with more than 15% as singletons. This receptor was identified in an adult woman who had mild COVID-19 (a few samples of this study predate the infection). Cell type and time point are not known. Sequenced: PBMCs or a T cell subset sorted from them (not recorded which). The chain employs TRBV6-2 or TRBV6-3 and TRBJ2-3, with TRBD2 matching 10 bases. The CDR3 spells CASRPGASSGRGWVTDTQYF. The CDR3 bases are TGTGCCAGCAGGCCCGGAGCCTCTAGCGGGAGAGGCTGGGTAACAGATACGCAGTATTTT.